The TCR beta chain under discussion was sequenced for a study of T-cell reconstitution after alpha-beta-depleted transplantation in children. CDR3 length: 15 residues. The V gene's germline CDR1 is SEHNR and CDR2 FQNEAQ (reference sequence). Trimming took 1 base from V and 0 from J, leaving 9 bases between them. Study-wide results and caveats: Surviving recipient T cells and thymic progenitors underlay high day-60 TCRbeta diversity in some patients.

This clonotype appeared a few times. The antigen is unknown. Preparation of the TCRbeta library used unique molecular identifiers. From the PCR reads, TCRdb called clonotypes with MiXCR, one entry per CDR3 protein. This table holds around 800,000 distinct CDR3 sequences, roughly 16% found once. Material: PBMCs, mostly from graft donor cells, obtained 360 days after TCRalphabeta/CD19-depleted stem cell transplant. This rearrangement joins TRBV7-9 to TRBJ1-2, with D possibly matching TRBD1 (5 bases). This receptor was identified in a male patient under 18 who had a stem cell transplant for acute lymphoblastic leukemia, so the T cells may come from the graft donor. CDR3 sequence (DNA): TGTGCCAGCAGCTTAGGACAGTCAGCTAACTATGGCTACACCTTC. It yields the protein CASSLGQSANYGYTF.